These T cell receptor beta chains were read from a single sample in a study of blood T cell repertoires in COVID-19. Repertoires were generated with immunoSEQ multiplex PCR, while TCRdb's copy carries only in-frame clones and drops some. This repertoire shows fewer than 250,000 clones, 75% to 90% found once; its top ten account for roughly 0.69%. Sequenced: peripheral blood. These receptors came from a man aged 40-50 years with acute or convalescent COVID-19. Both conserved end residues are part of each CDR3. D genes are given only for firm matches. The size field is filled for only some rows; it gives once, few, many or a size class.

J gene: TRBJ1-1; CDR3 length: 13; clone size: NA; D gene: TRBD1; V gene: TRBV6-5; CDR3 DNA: TGTGCCAGCAGAAAGGACAGGGGGACTGAAGCTTTCTTT; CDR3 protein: CASRKDRGTEAFF
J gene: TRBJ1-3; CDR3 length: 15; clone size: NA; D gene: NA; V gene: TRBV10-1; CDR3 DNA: TGCGCCAGCCAGGACAGTAGAAGCTCTGGAAACACCATATATTTT; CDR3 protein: CASQDSRSSGNTIYF
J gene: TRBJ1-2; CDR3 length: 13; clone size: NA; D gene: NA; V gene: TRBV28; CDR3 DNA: TGTGCCAGCAGGGAGCGAGCAGGGGATGGCTACACCTTC; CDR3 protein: CASRERAGDGYTF
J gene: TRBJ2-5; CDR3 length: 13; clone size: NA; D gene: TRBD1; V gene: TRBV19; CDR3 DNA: TGTGCCAGTAGGGGGACAGGGCAAGAGACCCAGTACTTC; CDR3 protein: CASRGTGQETQYF
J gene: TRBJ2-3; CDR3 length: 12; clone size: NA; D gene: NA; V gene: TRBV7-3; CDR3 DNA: TGTGCCAGCAGCTCAAACACAGATACGCAGTATTTT; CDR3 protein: CASSSNTDTQYF
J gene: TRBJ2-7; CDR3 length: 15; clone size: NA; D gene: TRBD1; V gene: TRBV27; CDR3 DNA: TGTGCCAGCAGCCTTCATCAGACAGGGGCCCGCGAGCAGTACTTC; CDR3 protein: CASSLHQTGAREQYF
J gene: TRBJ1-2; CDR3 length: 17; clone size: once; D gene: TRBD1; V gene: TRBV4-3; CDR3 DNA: TGCGCCAGCAGCCAAGATACTTTTGGTTACAGGGGCTATGGCTACACCTTC; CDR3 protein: CASSQDTFGYRGYGYTF
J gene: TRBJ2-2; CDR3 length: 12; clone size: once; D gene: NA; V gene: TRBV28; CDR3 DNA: TGTGCCAGCAGTCGGAGAACCGGGGAGCTGTTTTTT; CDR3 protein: CASSRRTGELFF
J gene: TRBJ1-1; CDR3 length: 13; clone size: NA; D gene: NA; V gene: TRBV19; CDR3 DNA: TGTGCCAGTAGTGAACAAACGAACACTGAAGCTTTCTTT; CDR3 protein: CASSEQTNTEAFF
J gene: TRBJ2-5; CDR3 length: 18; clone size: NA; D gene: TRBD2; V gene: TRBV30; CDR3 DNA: TGTGCCTGGAGTGTAGAGAAAGCGGGAGAGAGGTACCAAGAGACCCAGTACTTC; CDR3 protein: CAWSVEKAGERYQETQYF
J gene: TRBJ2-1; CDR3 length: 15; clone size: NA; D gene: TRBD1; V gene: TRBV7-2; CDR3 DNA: TGTGCCAGCAGCACCCCGGGACAGGGTGTCAATGAGCAGTTCTTC; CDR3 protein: CASSTPGQGVNEQFF
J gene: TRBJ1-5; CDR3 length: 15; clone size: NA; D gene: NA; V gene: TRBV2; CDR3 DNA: TGTGCCAGCAGCGCCCTACTCGCGGGCAATCAGCCCCAGCATTTT; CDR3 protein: CASSALLAGNQPQHF
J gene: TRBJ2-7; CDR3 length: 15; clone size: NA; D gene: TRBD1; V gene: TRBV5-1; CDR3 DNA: TGCGCCAGCAGCCCGGGGACAGGGGGCCCCTACGAGCAGTACTTC; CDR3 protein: CASSPGTGGPYEQYF